Listed here are 19 T cell receptor beta chains from one sample, sequenced in a study of control samples from healthy donors and cancer patients (dated by TCRdb to about 2020). Receptor amplification or capture employed the immunoSEQ multiplex PCR assay. Not all clones reach the TCRdb copy of this immuneACCESS table, which keeps in-frame sequences only. Checked studies attribute under half of the gap to unresolved V genes and leave the rest unexplained. The sample table shows about 120,000 clones, and approximately 88% are seen once. The ten most abundant clones make up roughly 4% of the sample. Sequenced: PBMCs. The receptors originated from a woman in her fifties or sixties with lung cancer.

This clone was detected only a few times. J is TRBJ2-4 and V is TRBV5-6; D call uncertain. The CDR3 covers 13 residues. Per the germline V gene, CDR1 is SGHDT and CDR2 is YYEEEE. Trimming removed 0 bases from V and 7 bases from J, with 8 bases in between. The CDR3 sequence: CASSLDLTNIQYF. CDR3 DNA: TGTGCCAGCAGCTTGGACCTGACCAACATTCAGTACTTC.

The chain couples TRBV11-3 to TRBJ2-2, with D unclear. The V and J ends lost 5 bases and 6 bases respectively, with 7 bases between them. The CDR3 consists of 12 residues. Germline-derived CDR1 and CDR2 are SGHNT and YENEEA. The CDR3 region is CASSLSPGELFF. The CDR3 DNA sequence: TGTGCCAGCAGCCTGTCTCCCGGGGAGCTGTTTTTT.

The CDR3 reads CASSWGETQYF. In nucleotides, the CDR3 is TGTGCCAGCAGCTGGGGGGAGACCCAGTACTTC. The rearrangement uses TRBV3-1 (or the pseudogene TRBV3-2) and TRBJ2-5; D possibly uses TRBD1 or TRBD2 (5 bases each). CDR1 and CDR2 from the germline V gene are LGHDT and YNNKEL (reference sequence). This CDR3 spans 11 amino acids. Deletions cut 5 bases from V and 5 bases from J, with 6 bases between.

This rearrangement joins TRBV7-2 to TRBJ1-2; D unresolved. CDR1 is SGHTA and CDR2 is FQGNSA in the germline V gene. Deletions cut 5 bases from V and 6 bases from J, with 16 bases between. The CDR3 is 14 amino acids. Written as DNA, the CDR3 is TGTGCCAGCAGCCCTAGTACGGGTTTCGATGGCTACACCTTC. Its translation: CASSPSTGFDGYTF.

The rearrangement joins TRBV30 to TRBJ2-2; no clear D gene. The germline V and J ends were trimmed by 6 bases and 5 bases, with 13 bases remaining between them. Germline V gene sequence: CDR1 GTSNPN, CDR2 SVGIG (reference sequence). This CDR3 has 13 residues. The CDR3 DNA reads TGTGCCTGCCTTGGTCGAGGAACCGGGGAGCTGTTTTTT. Its translation is CACLGRGTGELFF. The complete variable domain, with remaining parts taken from reference TRBV30 and TRBJ2-2, reads SQTIHQWPATLVQPVGSPLSLECTVEGTSNPNLYWYRQAAGRGLQLLFYSVGIGQISSEVPQNLSASRPQDRQFILSSKKLLLSDSGFYLCACLGRGTGELFFGEGSRLTVL.

The sample holds one count of this clone. The V call is TRBV19, the J call TRBJ2-5, with 10 bases matching TRBD1. The CDR3 consists of 15 residues. Germline CDR1 is LNHDA and CDR2 is SQIVND (reference sequence). The junction had 4 bases not matched to a gene; V was cut back by 4 bases and J by 2 bases. The CDR3 is CASSRQGARQETQYF. In DNA, the CDR3 is TGTGCCAGTAGTAGACAGGGGGCGCGGCAAGAGACCCAGTACTTC.

The chain carries TRBV30 and TRBJ2-4; no reliable D call. Germline V gene sequence: CDR1 GTSNPN, CDR2 SVGIG (reference sequence). Between the trimmed V and J ends, which lost 1 base and 8 bases, there was a span of 12 bases. The CDR3 runs to 13 residues. The CDR3 sequence: CAWSEDGWDIQYF. The CDR3 coding sequence is TGTGCCTGGAGTGAAGACGGTTGGGACATTCAGTACTTC.

The V gene is TRBV19, the J gene TRBJ1-1; TRBD1 aligns across 7 bases. Germline V lookup: CDR1 LNHDA, CDR2 SQIVND (reference sequence). Losses at the gene ends were 2 bases for V and 1 base for J; bases not matched to a gene: 4. The CDR3 spans 15 residues. This chain's CDR3 is CASSIRDRANTEAFF. The CDR3 DNA is TGTGCCAGTAGTATACGAGACAGGGCGAACACTGAAGCTTTCTTT.

The rearrangement uses TRBV19 and TRBJ2-2, with 13 bases identical to TRBD2. There are 16 residues in the CDR3. J was trimmed by 3 bases and V by 5 bases; bases with no gene match: 3. Germline CDR1 is LNHDA and CDR2 is SQIVND (reference sequence). The CDR3 DNA is TGTGCCAGTAGTGAGGGACTAGCGGGGTACACCGGGGAGCTGTTTTTT. This codes for CASSEGLAGYTGELFF. The variable domain in full, completed from reference TRBV19 and TRBJ2-2, reads DGGITQSPKYLFRKEGQNVTLSCEQNLNHDAMYWYRQDPGQGLRLIYYSQIVNDFQKGDIAEGYSVSREKKESFPLTVTSAQKNPTAFYLCASSEGLAGYTGELFFGEGSRLTVL.

This clone occurred a few times. The V gene is TRBV7-2, the J gene TRBJ1-2; D is perhaps TRBD1 (5 bases). The CDR3 covers 13 residues. CDR1 SGHTA and CDR2 FQGNSA come from the germline V gene. The ends were cut back, 3 bases at V and 7 bases at J, with 12 bases in the middle. CDR3 DNA sequence: TGTGCCAGCAGCTTCCTCATCCAGGGTGGCTACACCTTC. Protein: CASSFLIQGGYTF.

The chain employs TRBV11-3 and TRBJ1-1; 8 positions agree with TRBD1. The CDR3 extends over 15 amino acids. Germline CDR1 reads SGHNT; CDR2 reads YENEEA. The junction had 10 bases not matched to a gene; V was cut back by 5 bases and J by 5 bases. The CDR3 region is CASSPFGTGTTEAFF. In DNA, the CDR3 is TGTGCCAGCAGCCCATTCGGGACAGGTACGACTGAAGCTTTCTTT.

The chain links TRBV5-4 to TRBJ2-4, with D unclear. The germline V and J ends were trimmed by 4 bases and 2 bases, with 7 bases remaining between them. The CDR3 sequence is 13 residues long. Germline V gene lookup returns CDR1 SGHNT and CDR2 YYREEE (reference sequence). CDR3 in amino acids: CASSRPPKNIQYF. The DNA of the CDR3 is TGTGCCAGCAGCCGTCCACCCAAAAACATTCAGTACTTC.

The V and J genes are TRBV5-1 and TRBJ2-6, with a tentative D call TRBD1 (6 bases). Germline assignment: CDR1 SGHRS and CDR2 YFSETQ. The CDR3 covers 13 residues. Between the trimmed V and J ends, which lost 3 bases and 8 bases, there was a span of 9 bases. DNA of the CDR3: TGCGCCAGCAGCTCCGGGACACCCAACGTCCTGACTTTC. Translating it yields CASSSGTPNVLTF.

V usage is TRBV28 and J usage is TRBJ1-2, with 7 bases matching TRBD1. Germline V gene data show CDR1 as MDHEN and CDR2 as SYDVKM. J gave up 4 bases and V 2 bases, and 7 bases lay outside the gene matches. The CDR3 is made up of 15 amino acids. The CDR3 nucleotides are TGTGCCAGCAGTTTACAGGGGGGGTTGGGCTATGGCTACACCTTC. Translating it yields CASSLQGGLGYGYTF.

This clone appeared a single time. The chain uses TRBV12-5 and TRBJ2-7; 9 positions match TRBD2. The CDR3 spans 15 residues. CDR1 and CDR2 from the germline V gene are LGHNT and FRNRAP. With 1 base clipped from V and 1 base from J, the junction kept 2 bases outside the gene matches. In DNA, the CDR3 is TGTGCTAGTGGTTTGGGACTAGCGGTGTCCTACGAGCAGTACTTC. Its translation is CASGLGLAVSYEQYF.

This clone was recorded a few times. The V gene is TRBV2, the J gene TRBJ1-2, with D uncertain. The CDR3 runs 15 residues. With 1 base removed from V and 0 bases from J, the gap between germline ends came to 9 bases. CDR1 is SNHLY and CDR2 is FYNNEI in the germline V gene. The CDR3 protein is CASSEGPQANYGYTF. The CDR3 bases are TGTGCCAGCAGTGAAGGGCCCCAAGCTAACTATGGCTACACCTTC.

This chain joins TRBV5-1 and TRBJ1-4; D might be TRBD1 (6 bases). The V end was cut by 4 bases, the J end by 0 bases, with 16 bases between. The V gene's germline CDR1 is SGHRS and CDR2 YFSETQ. The CDR3 spans 17 residues. The CDR3 reads CASSDYGTLSTNEKLFF. As DNA, the CDR3 is TGCGCCAGCAGCGACTACGGGACACTATCAACTAATGAAAAACTGTTTTTT.

The sample holds one count of this clone. The J gene is TRBJ2-7, the V gene TRBV5-1; 12 positions agree with TRBD2. In germline, CDR1 is SGHRS, CDR2 YFSETQ. This CDR3 is 14 amino acids long. J lost 5 bases, V lost 4 bases, and 4 bases had no gene match. CDR3 in DNA: TGCGCCAGCAGCCCGACTAGCGGGAGTAACGAGCAGTACTTC. It encodes CASSPTSGSNEQYF. Looking up the rest from reference TRBV5-1 and TRBJ2-7 gives the full variable domain: KAGVTQTPRYLIKTRGQQVTLSCSPISGHRSVSWYQQTPGQGLQFLFEYFSETQRNKGNFPGRFSGRQFSNSRSEMNVSTLELGDSALYLCASSPTSGSNEQYFGPGTRLTVT.

The chain couples TRBV5-4 to TRBJ1-2; TRBD1 matches 10 bases. Unmatched junction bases numbered 1, after V lost 2 bases and J lost 0 bases. This CDR3 has 15 amino acids. Germline V lookup: CDR1 SGHNT, CDR2 YYREEE (reference sequence). The CDR3 spells CASSFGQGANYGYTF. CDR3 nucleotides: TGTGCCAGCAGCTTCGGACAGGGGGCTAACTATGGCTACACCTTC.